This T cell receptor beta chain was observed in a study of T cell responses to AZD1222 COVID-19 vaccine. Clones were read by immunoSEQ multiplex PCR, and TCRdb kept only the in-frame ones, dropping some. The sample contains 100,000 to 130,000 clones, just over 85% of which appear only once. This CDR3 spans 14 amino acids. Germline V gene data show CDR1 as MNHEY and CDR2 as SVGEGT. V was shortened by 0 bases and J by 3 bases, with 9 bases between the two germline ends. The rearrangement uses TRBV6-2 or TRBV6-3 and TRBJ2-7; D is possibly TRBD1 (6 bases). The clonotype comes from an adult in good health. Sequenced material: peripheral blood, taken on day 0 of AZD1222 vaccination. CDR3 in DNA: TGTGCCAGCAGTTACTCGCGAGGGGGCTACGAGCAGTACTTC. It yields the protein CASSYSRGGYEQYF.